This passage covers 3 T cell receptor beta chains from one sample sequenced in a study of T cell responses to AZD1222 COVID-19 vaccine. Some clones are missing from TCRdb's copy, which holds only in-frame ones; the method was immunoSEQ multiplex PCR. This table has around 140,000 clones, about nine tenths appearing once. The sample was peripheral blood, taken on day 0 of AZD1222 vaccination. Receptor source: an adult in good health.

CDR3 amino acids: CASSLAPRTQDNEQFF. The CDR3 nucleotides are TGCGCCAGCAGCTTGGCCCCACGGACCCAGGACAATGAGCAGTTCTTC. The genes are TRBV5-1 and TRBJ2-1; no reliable D call. Germline V gene lookup returns CDR1 SGHRS and CDR2 YFSETQ. Trimming took off 0 bases at V and 5 bases at J, with 15 bases between the two ends. The CDR3 has 16 residues.

The J gene is TRBJ2-5, the V gene TRBV3-1 (or the pseudogene TRBV3-2); 11 nucleotides line up with TRBD2. In germline, CDR1 is LGHDT, CDR2 YNNKEL (reference sequence). J gave up 5 bases and V 2 bases, and 10 bases lay outside the gene matches. The CDR3 totals 17 residues. The CDR3: CASSQNIWASGRETQYF. As DNA, the CDR3 is TGTGCCAGCAGCCAAAACATTTGGGCTAGCGGGAGGGAGACCCAGTACTTC.

The rearrangement uses TRBV19 and TRBJ2-7; 9 nucleotides match TRBD2. Germline trimming cut 5 bases from V and 3 bases from J; bases unmatched to any gene: 5. CDR1 is LNHDA and CDR2 is SQIVND in the germline V gene (reference sequence). The CDR3 consists of 14 residues. CDR3 sequence (DNA): TGTGCCAGTAGTCTAGCGGGACGATACTACGAGCAGTACTTC. Translated, it gives CASSLAGRYYEQYF.